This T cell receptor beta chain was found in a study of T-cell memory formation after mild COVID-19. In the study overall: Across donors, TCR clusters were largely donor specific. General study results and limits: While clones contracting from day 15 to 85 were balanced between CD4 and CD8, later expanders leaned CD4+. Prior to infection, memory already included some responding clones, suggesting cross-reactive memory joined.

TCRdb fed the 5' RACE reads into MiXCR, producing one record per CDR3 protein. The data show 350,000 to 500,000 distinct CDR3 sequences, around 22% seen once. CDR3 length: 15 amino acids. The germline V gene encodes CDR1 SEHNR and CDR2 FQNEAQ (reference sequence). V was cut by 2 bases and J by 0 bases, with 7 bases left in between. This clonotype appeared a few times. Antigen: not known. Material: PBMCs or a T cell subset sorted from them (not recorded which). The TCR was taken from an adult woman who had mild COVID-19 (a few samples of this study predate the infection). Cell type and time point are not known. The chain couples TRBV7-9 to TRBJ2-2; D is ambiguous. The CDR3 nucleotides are TGTGCCAGCAGCTTACTCAGTCCGAACACCGGGGAGCTGTTTTTT. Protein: CASSLLSPNTGELFF.